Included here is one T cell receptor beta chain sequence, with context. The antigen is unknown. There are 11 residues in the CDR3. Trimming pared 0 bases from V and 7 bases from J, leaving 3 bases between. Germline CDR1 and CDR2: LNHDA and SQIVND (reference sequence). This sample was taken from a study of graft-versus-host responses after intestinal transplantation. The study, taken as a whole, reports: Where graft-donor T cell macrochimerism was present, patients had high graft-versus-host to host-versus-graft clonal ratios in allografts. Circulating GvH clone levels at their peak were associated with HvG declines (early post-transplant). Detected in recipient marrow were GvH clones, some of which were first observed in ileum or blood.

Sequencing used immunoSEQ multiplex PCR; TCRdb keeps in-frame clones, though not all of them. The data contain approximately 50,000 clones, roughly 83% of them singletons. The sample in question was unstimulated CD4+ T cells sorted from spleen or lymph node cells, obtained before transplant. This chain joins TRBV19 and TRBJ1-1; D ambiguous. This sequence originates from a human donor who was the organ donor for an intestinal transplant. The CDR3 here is CASSIDLEAFF. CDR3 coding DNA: TGTGCCAGTAGTATAGACCTTGAAGCTTTCTTT.